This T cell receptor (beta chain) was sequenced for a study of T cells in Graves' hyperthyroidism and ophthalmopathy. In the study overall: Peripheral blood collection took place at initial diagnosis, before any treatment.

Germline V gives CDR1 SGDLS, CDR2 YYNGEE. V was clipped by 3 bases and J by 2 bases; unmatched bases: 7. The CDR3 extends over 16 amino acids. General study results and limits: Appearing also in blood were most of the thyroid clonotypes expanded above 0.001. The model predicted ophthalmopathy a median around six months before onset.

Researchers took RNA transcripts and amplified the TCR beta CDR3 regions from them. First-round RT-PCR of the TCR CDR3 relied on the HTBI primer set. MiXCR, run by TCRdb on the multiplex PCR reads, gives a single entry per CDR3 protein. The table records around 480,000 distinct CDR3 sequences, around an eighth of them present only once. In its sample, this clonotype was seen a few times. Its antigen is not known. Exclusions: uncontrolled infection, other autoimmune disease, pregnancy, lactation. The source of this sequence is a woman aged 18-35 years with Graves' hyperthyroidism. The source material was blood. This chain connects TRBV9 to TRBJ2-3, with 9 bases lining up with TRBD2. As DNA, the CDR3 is TGTGCCAGCAGCGCCGTACTAGCGGGCGTCACAGATACGCAGTATTTT. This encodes CASSAVLAGVTDTQYF. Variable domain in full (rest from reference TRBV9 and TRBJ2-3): DSGVTQTPKHLITATGQRVTLRCSPRSGDLSVYWYQQSLDQGLQFLIQYYNGEERAKGNILERFSAQQFPDLHSELNLSSLELGDSALYFCASSAVLAGVTDTQYFGPGTRLTVL.